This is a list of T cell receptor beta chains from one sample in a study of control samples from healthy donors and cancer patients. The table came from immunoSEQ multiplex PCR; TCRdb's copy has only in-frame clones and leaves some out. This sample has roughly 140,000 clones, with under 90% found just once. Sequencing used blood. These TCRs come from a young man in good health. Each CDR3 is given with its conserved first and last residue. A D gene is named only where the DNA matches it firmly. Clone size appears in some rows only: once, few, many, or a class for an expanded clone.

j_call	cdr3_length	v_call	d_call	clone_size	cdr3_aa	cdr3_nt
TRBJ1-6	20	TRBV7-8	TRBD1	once	CASSLARLGTGVSYNSPLHF	TGTGCCAGCAGCTTAGCGCGATTGGGGACAGGGGTTTCCTATAATTCACCCCTCCACTTT
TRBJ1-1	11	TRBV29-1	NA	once	CSAADGLEAFF	TGCAGCGCCGCGGACGGCCTCGAAGCTTTCTTT
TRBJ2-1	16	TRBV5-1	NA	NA	CASSLVGGPGGGEQFF	TGCGCCAGCAGCTTGGTGGGGGGCCCTGGCGGTGGAGAGCAGTTCTTC
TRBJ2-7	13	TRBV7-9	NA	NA	CASSLAGAYEQYF	TGTGCCAGCAGCTTAGCAGGGGCCTACGAGCAGTACTTC
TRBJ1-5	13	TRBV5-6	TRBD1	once	CASRGTAREPQHF	TGTGCCAGCAGGGGGACAGCCAGAGAGCCCCAGCATTTT
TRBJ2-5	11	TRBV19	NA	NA	CASSFKETQYF	TGTGCCAGTAGTTTTAAAGAGACCCAGTACTTC
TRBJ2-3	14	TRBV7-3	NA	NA	CASSLGLDTDTQYF	TGTGCCAGCAGCTTAGGGTTAGACACAGATACGCAGTATTTT
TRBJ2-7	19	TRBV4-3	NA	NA	CASSPLAETGTPRDYEQYF	TGCGCCAGCAGCCCCCTTGCGGAGACCGGGACACCAAGAGACTACGAGCAGTACTTC
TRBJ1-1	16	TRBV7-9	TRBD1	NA	CASSQPLDRAGTEAFF	TGTGCCAGCAGCCAGCCCTTGGACAGGGCAGGTACTGAAGCTTTCTTT
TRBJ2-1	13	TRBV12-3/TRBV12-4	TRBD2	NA	CASRRTSIYEQFF	TGTGCCAGCAGAAGGACTAGTATCTATGAGCAGTTCTTC
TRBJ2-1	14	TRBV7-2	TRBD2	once	CASSLGTSGNEQFF	TGTGCCAGCAGCTTAGGGACTAGCGGAAATGAGCAGTTCTTC
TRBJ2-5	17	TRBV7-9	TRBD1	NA	CASSLAVGTGGQETQYF	TGTGCCAGCAGCTTAGCCGTGGGGACAGGGGGACAAGAGACCCAGTACTTC
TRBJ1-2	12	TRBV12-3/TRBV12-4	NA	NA	CASSLTAYGYTF	TGTGCCAGCAGCCTCACAGCTTATGGCTACACCTTC
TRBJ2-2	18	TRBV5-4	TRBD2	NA	CASSGRVAGEVNTGELFF	TGTGCCAGCAGCGGTCGAGTAGCGGGAGAGGTGAACACCGGGGAGCTGTTTTTT
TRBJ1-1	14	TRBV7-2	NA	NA	CASSLAARNTEAFF	TGTGCCAGCAGCTTAGCGGCCAGGAACACTGAAGCTTTCTTT
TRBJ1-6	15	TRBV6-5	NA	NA	CASSYRRAHNSPLHF	TGTGCCAGCAGTTACCGGAGGGCCCATAATTCACCCCTCCACTTT
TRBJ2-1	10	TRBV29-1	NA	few	CSVEINEQFF	TGCAGCGTTGAGATAAATGAGCAGTTCTTC
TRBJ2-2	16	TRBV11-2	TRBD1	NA	CASSFGTGEYTGELFF	TGTGCCAGCAGCTTTGGGACAGGGGAGTACACCGGGGAGCTGTTTTTT
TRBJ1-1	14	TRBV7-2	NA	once	CASSLLQGFSEAFF	TGTGCCAGCAGCTTGCTGCAGGGGTTCTCTGAAGCTTTCTTT
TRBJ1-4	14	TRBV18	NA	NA	CASSQTQSNEKLFF	TGTGCCAGCTCACAGACGCAGAGTAATGAAAAACTGTTTTTT
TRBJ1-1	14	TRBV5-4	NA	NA	CASSLGQSNTEAFF	TGTGCCAGCAGCTTGGGGCAGAGCAACACTGAAGCTTTCTTT
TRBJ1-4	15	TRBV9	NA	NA	CASSVGWGANEKLFF	TGTGCCAGCAGCGTAGGCTGGGGGGCTAATGAAAAACTGTTTTTT
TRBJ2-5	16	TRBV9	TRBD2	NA	CASSVEGGGAMETQYF	TGTGCCAGCAGCGTAGAAGGCGGGGGGGCGATGGAGACCCAGTACTTC
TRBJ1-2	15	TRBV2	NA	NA	CASSPGRFDVYGYTF	TGTGCCAGCAGTCCGGGGCGTTTTGATGTCTATGGCTACACCTTC
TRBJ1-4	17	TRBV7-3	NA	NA	CAIKGRTAGGWDEKLFF	TGTGCCATCAAGGGACGGACGGCCGGTGGGTGGGATGAAAAACTGTTTTTT
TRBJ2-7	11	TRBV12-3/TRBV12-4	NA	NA	CASSLGYEQYF	TGTGCCAGCAGTTTAGGGTACGAGCAGTACTTC
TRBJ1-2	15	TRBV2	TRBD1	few	CASSEAQGETYGYTF	TGTGCCAGCAGTGAAGCGCAGGGGGAAACCTATGGCTACACCTTC
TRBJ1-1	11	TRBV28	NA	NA	CASSFQREAFF	TGTGCCAGCAGTTTCCAGCGTGAAGCTTTCTTT
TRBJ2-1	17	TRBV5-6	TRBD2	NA	CASSDSGRGDSYNEQFF	TGTGCCAGCAGCGACTCAGGGAGGGGTGATTCCTACAATGAGCAGTTCTTC
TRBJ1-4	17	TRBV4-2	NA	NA	CASSLEGGGATNEKLFF	TGTGCCAGCAGCCTGGAGGGGGGTGGCGCAACTAATGAAAAACTGTTTTTT
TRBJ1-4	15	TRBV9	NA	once	CASSVGGRVDEKLFF	TGTGCCAGCAGCGTCGGTGGCAGGGTCGACGAAAAACTGTTTTTT
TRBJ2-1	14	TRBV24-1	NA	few	CATSGDSGSDEQFF	TGTGCCACCAGTGGCGATAGCGGCTCAGATGAGCAGTTCTTC
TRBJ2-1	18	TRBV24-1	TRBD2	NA	CATSDRTSGRVTYNEQFF	TGTGCCACCAGTGATCGGACTAGCGGGAGGGTAACCTACAATGAGCAGTTCTTC
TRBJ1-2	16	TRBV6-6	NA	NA	CASSSLRSTPYYGYTF	TGTGCCAGCAGTTCCCTGCGATCTACCCCTTACTATGGCTACACCTTC
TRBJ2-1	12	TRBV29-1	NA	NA	CTGYSSYNEQFF	TGCACCGGTTACAGCTCCTACAATGAGCAGTTCTTC
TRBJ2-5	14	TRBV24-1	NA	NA	CATSDTGIQETQYF	TGTGCCACCAGTGATACCGGGATCCAAGAGACCCAGTACTTC
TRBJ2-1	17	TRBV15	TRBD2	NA	CATSSQAGGPRDNEQFF	TGTGCCACCAGCAGTCAAGCGGGAGGTCCAAGAGACAATGAGCAGTTCTTC
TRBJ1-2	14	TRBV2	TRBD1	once	CASSSDRGNYGYTF	TGTGCCAGCAGTTCGGACAGGGGAAACTATGGCTACACCTTC
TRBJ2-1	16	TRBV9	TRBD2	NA	CASGKGGGSSYNEQFF	TGTGCCAGCGGCAAGGGCGGGGGGAGCTCCTACAATGAGCAGTTCTTC
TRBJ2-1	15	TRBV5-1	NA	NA	CASRPGLGPYNEQFF	TGCGCCAGCAGACCCGGACTGGGGCCGTACAATGAGCAGTTCTTC
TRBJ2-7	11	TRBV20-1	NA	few	CSARDSYEQYF	TGCAGTGCTAGAGACAGCTACGAGCAGTACTTC
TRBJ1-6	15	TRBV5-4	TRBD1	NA	CASSPWGAGGSPLHF	TGTGCCAGCAGCCCCTGGGGGGCAGGGGGCTCACCCCTCCACTTT
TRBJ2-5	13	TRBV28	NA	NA	CASSRDSQETQYF	TGTGCCAGCAGTCGGGACTCCCAAGAGACCCAGTACTTC